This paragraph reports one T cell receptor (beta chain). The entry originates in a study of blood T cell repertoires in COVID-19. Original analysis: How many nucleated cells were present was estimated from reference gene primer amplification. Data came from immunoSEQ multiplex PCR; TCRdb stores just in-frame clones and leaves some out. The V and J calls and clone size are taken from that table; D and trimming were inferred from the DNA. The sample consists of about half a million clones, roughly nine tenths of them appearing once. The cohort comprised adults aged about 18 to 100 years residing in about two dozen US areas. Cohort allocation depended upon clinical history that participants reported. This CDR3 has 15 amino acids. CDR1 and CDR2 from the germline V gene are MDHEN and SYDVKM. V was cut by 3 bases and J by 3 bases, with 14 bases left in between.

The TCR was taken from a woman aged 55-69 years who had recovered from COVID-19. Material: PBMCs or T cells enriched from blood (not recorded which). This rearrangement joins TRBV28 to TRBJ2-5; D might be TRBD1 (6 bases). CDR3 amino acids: CASSLVRAGEETQYF. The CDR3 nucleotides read TGTGCCAGCAGTTTGGTTCGGGCAGGGGAAGAGACCCAGTACTTC. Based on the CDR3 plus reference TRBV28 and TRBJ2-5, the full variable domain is DVKVTQSSRYLVKRTGEKVFLECVQDMDHENMFWYRQDPGLGLRLIYFSYDVKMKEKGDIPEGYSVSREKKERFSLILESASTNQTSMYLCASSLVRAGEETQYFGPGTRLLVL.